What follows are 28 T cell receptor beta chains derived from one specimen sequenced in a study of vaccination effects on CD4 cells after COVID-19. Expansion of antigen-specific CD4+ T cells with viral peptide pools was carried out by the ViraFEST assay before sequencing. Culture lasted 10 days before CD4+ T cell isolation. The person was diagnosed with PCR-confirmed SARS-CoV-2 infection between March and December 2020. These receptors are not linked to any known antigen. Sequencing used immunoSEQ multiplex PCR; TCRdb keeps in-frame clones, though not all of them. The sample has about 45,000 clones, under 80% seen once. This specimen consisted of CD4+ T cells from PBMCs cultured with a peptide pool, obtained before COVID-19 vaccination. The receptors were gathered from a human donor who had a prior SARS-CoV-2 infection.

This clone was seen a few times. This rearrangement joins TRBV5-1 to TRBJ1-4; 10 nucleotides agree with TRBD1. CDR1 and CDR2 (germline): SGHRS, YFSETQ. Germline trimming cut 0 bases from V and 8 bases from J; bases unmatched to any gene: 4. The CDR3 covers 15 residues. The CDR3 DNA sequence: TGCGCCAGCAGCTTGGCAGGGACAGGGGAAGAAAAACTGTTTTTT. Protein: CASSLAGTGEEKLFF.

The CDR3 reads CASSEVGGRAYGYTF. DNA of the CDR3: TGTGCCAGCAGTGAAGTTGGCGGGAGGGCCTATGGCTACACCTTC. This chain joins TRBV2 and TRBJ1-2; D gene unclear. The CDR3 has 15 amino acids. Trimming stripped 1 base from V and 4 bases from J, with 13 bases between. Per the germline V gene, CDR1 is SNHLY and CDR2 is FYNNEI.

The chain recombines TRBV4-3 with TRBJ2-1; D uncertain. V lost 0 bases and J lost 5, with 8 bases in between. The CDR3 runs to 14 residues. Per germline, CDR1 LGHNA and CDR2 YSLEER. CDR3 protein: CASSQDSPNNEQFF. The CDR3 nucleotides read TGCGCCAGCAGCCAAGACTCGCCAAACAATGAGCAGTTCTTC.

The chain is built from TRBV5-1 and TRBJ2-1; D is perhaps TRBD1 (6 bases). Germline V CDR1 and CDR2: SGHRS, YFSETQ. The CDR3 covers 15 residues. Trimming shortened V by 3 bases and J by 3 bases, and 13 bases separated the two germline ends. Here the CDR3 reads CASSSMQGSYNEQFF. CDR3 in DNA: TGCGCCAGCAGCTCGATGCAGGGGAGCTACAATGAGCAGTTCTTC.

This clone was detected once. V gene TRBV7-6 combines with J gene TRBJ2-5; 14 nucleotides align to TRBD2. Trimming removed 3 bases from V and 5 bases from J; junction bases left unmatched: 11. This CDR3 spans 18 amino acids. Per the germline V gene, CDR1 is SGHVS and CDR2 is FNYEAQ. The CDR3 DNA sequence: TGTGCCAGCAGCTTTTTTATCTCGGGACTAGCGGGGGTTGAGACCCAGTACTTC. As protein: CASSFFISGLAGVETQYF. Complete variable domain (other parts from reference TRBV7-6 and TRBJ2-5): GAGVSQSPRYKVTKRGQDVALRCDPISGHVSLYWYRQALGQGPEFLTYFNYEAQQDKSGLPNDRFSAERPEGSISTLTIQRTEQRDSAMYRCASSFFISGLAGVETQYFGPGTRLLVL.

This clone was recorded only once. This rearrangement joins TRBV4-1 to TRBJ1-2, with TRBD1 identical over 7 bases. Germline values: CDR1 MGHRA, CDR2 YSYEKL. With 3 bases clipped from V and 4 bases from J, the junction kept 8 bases outside the gene matches. This CDR3 is built from 15 residues. CDR3 sequence reads: CASSQIRDSVYGYTF. The CDR3 region has the DNA TGCGCCAGCAGCCAGATCCGGGACAGTGTCTATGGCTACACCTTC.

This clone was counted between two and nine times. The rearrangement links TRBV6-5 to TRBJ1-2; D is unclear. Germline-derived CDR1 and CDR2 are MNHEY and SVGAGI. The CDR3 has 13 amino acids. V was pared by 6 bases and J by 5 bases, with 13 bases between. CDR3 loop: CASRSTGSYGYTF. The CDR3 nucleotides are TGTGCCAGCAGATCTACGGGGAGTTATGGCTACACCTTC.

This sequence joins TRBV2 and TRBJ2-7; possibly TRBD1 for D (6 bases). CDR1 SNHLY and CDR2 FYNNEI come from the germline V gene. The CDR3 length is 15 residues. V lost 2 bases to trimming and J lost 0 bases, with 11 bases between them. The CDR3 DNA follows: TGTGCCAGCAGTGAAAACAGGGAACCCTCCTACGAGCAGTACTTC. This gives the protein CASSENREPSYEQYF.

This sequence joins TRBV7-3 and TRBJ1-1, with 8 bases that match TRBD1. This CDR3 is 13 amino acids long. Germline CDR1 reads SGHTA; CDR2 reads FQGTGA. J lost 4 bases, V lost 5 bases, and 3 bases had no gene match. The DNA for the CDR3 is TGTGCCAGCAGCGCCACAGGGGGCACTGAAGCTTTCTTT. Encoded protein: CASSATGGTEAFF.

The genes are TRBV15 and TRBJ2-1; D remains unclear. The germline V and J ends were trimmed by 0 bases and 10 bases, with 10 bases remaining between them. The germline V gene encodes CDR1 LNHNV and CDR2 YYDKDF (reference sequence). The CDR3 is 13 amino acids. The CDR3 coding sequence is TGTGCCACCAGCAGAGATCCGTCCCAGGAGCAGTTCTTC. Translating it yields CATSRDPSQEQFF.

This sequence joins TRBV4-3 and TRBJ2-4; TRBD2 agrees at 7 bases. This CDR3 has 13 residues. V shed 0 bases and J 8 bases; nucleotides not matched to a gene: 1. Germline CDR1 and CDR2: LGHNA and YSLEER. Written as DNA, the CDR3 is TGCGCCAGCAGCCAAGATGGGGGGGACATTCAGTACTTC. It translates to CASSQDGGDIQYF.

Comment on this clone: At one end, the junction sequence differs from germline, possibly due to a read error. This chain connects TRBV30 to TRBJ2-7, with TRBD1 as a possible D gene (5 bases). This CDR3 has 13 amino acids. The germline gives CDR1 GTSNPN, CDR2 SVGIG (reference sequence). The CDR3 nucleotides read TGTGCCTGGAGTGTCCTAGATGGGATAGGGGCCGACTTC. It is translated as CAWSVLDGIGADF.

The chain is built from TRBV19 and TRBJ2-2; 9 bases line up with TRBD1. The CDR3 extends over 15 amino acids. Losses at the gene ends were 5 bases for V and 4 bases for J; bases not matched to a gene: 5. CDR1 and CDR2 (germline): LNHDA, SQIVND (reference sequence). As DNA, the CDR3 is TGTGCCAGTAGTCACAGGGGGCAGGTCACCGGGGAGCTGTTTTTT. Encoded protein: CASSHRGQVTGELFF. Full variable domain (rest looked up from reference TRBV19 and TRBJ2-2): DGGITQSPKYLFRKEGQNVTLSCEQNLNHDAMYWYRQDPGQGLRLIYYSQIVNDFQKGDIAEGYSVSREKKESFPLTVTSAQKNPTAFYLCASSHRGQVTGELFFGEGSRLTVL.

V usage is TRBV7-6 and J usage is TRBJ2-7, with 7 nucleotides matching TRBD1. Germline V lookup: CDR1 SGHVS, CDR2 FNYEAQ. This CDR3 spans 16 amino acids. V lost 5 bases, J lost 2 bases, and 12 bases stayed unmatched. CDR3: CASSPYPGQLTYEQYF. The CDR3 DNA reads as TGTGCCAGCAGCCCATACCCGGGACAGTTAACCTACGAGCAGTACTTC.

This chain connects TRBV11-2 to TRBJ1-4, with D possibly being TRBD1 (6 bases). V lost 1 base and J 8 bases, leaving 20 bases between the germline ends. Germline V gene lookup returns CDR1 SGHAT and CDR2 FQNNGV. This CDR3 comprises 17 residues. The CDR3 DNA follows: TGTGCCAGCAGCTTAGGAATGACCGGGACACAAGGAGAAAAACTGTTTTTT. Translated: CASSLGMTGTQGEKLFF.

The V gene is TRBV11-3, the J gene TRBJ2-3; D is uncertain. Germline values: CDR1 SGHNT, CDR2 YENEEA. The V and J ends lost 0 bases and 0 bases respectively, with 4 bases between them. The CDR3 covers 14 residues. Written as DNA, the CDR3 is TGTGCCAGCAGCTTAGACCCGAGCACAGATACGCAGTATTTT. The encoded protein is CASSLDPSTDTQYF.

The V call is TRBV11-2, the J call TRBJ2-7; D uncertain. The CDR3 consists of 14 residues. CDR1 is SGHAT, CDR2 FQNNGV, per germline. Trimming shortened V by 1 base and J by 0 bases, and 7 bases separated the two germline ends. The DNA of the CDR3 is TGTGCCAGCAGCTTAGGAATTGGCTCCTACGAGCAGTACTTC. Its translation is CASSLGIGSYEQYF.

The V gene is TRBV5-4, the J gene TRBJ1-1; 8 nucleotides align to TRBD1. V lost 4 bases, J lost 1 base, and 3 bases stayed unmatched. The CDR3 runs to 14 residues. Germline CDR1 reads SGHNT; CDR2 reads YYREEE (reference sequence). Here the CDR3 reads CASSRDRSNTEAFF. The CDR3 DNA reads as TGTGCCAGCAGCCGGGACAGGTCGAACACTGAAGCTTTCTTT.

The chain combines TRBV29-1 with TRBJ2-7; D not certain. The germline V gene has CDR1 SQVTM and CDR2 ANQGSEA. The CDR3 spans 11 residues. Trimming removed 5 bases from V and 6 bases from J, with 11 bases in between. CDR3 nucleotides: TGCAGCGTTTCAAGAGTAGGCGAGCAGTACTTC. It translates to CSVSRVGEQYF.

The J gene is TRBJ2-2, the V gene TRBV7-9, with D possibly matching TRBD2 (7 bases). V was clipped by 2 bases and J by 3 bases, with 22 bases between them. This CDR3 has 19 residues. Germline CDR1 SEHNR, CDR2 FQNEAQ (reference sequence). DNA for the CDR3: TGTGCCAGCAGCTTACAACACCCGGAGGGGGGGGTTTACACCGGGGAGCTGTTTTTT. Translated: CASSLQHPEGGVYTGELFF.

The genes are TRBV7-8 and TRBJ2-3, with unresolved D. Trimming cost V 5 bases and J 10 bases, with 10 bases left between them. Germline V lookup: CDR1 SGHVS, CDR2 FQNEAQ. CDR3 length equals 11 residues. CDR3 loop: CASSLTGPQYF. The CDR3 DNA reads as TGTGCCAGCAGCCTCACCGGGCCGCAGTATTTT.

In its sample, this clone was seen a few times. The V call is TRBV7-9, the J call TRBJ2-5, with TRBD2 identical over 9 bases. CDR3 length: 14 residues. Germline loops: CDR1 SEHNR, CDR2 FQNEAQ (reference sequence). V lost 8 bases and J lost 5; bases outside the gene matches: 9. CDR3 protein: CASVPGLALETQYF. CDR3 coding DNA: TGTGCCAGCGTGCCGGGACTAGCTCTGGAGACCCAGTACTTC. The variable domain in full, with the rest retrieved from reference TRBV7-9 and TRBJ2-5, is DTGVSQNPRHKITKRGQNVTFRCDPISEHNRLYWYRQTLGQGPEFLTYFQNEAQLEKSRLLSDRFSAERPKGSFSTLEIQRTEQGDSAMYLCASVPGLALETQYFGPGTRLLVL.

The count of this clone is one. The chain combines TRBV14 with TRBJ1-1; 11 bases align to TRBD1. The trim removed 5 bases at V and 4 bases at J, leaving 6 bases unmatched. Germline loops: CDR1 SGHDN, CDR2 FVKESK. This CDR3 region has 15 residues. The CDR3 region is CASSTWTGGLTEAFF. The DNA for the CDR3 is TGTGCCAGCAGCACCTGGACAGGGGGCCTCACTGAAGCTTTCTTT.

The V gene is TRBV5-1, the J gene TRBJ1-2, with D hard to call. Germline CDR1 reads SGHRS; CDR2 reads YFSETQ. The V gene lost 0 bases and the J gene lost 1 base, with 10 bases spanning the gap. CDR3 length: 15 residues. CDR3: CASSLGTGINYGYTF. The CDR3 region has the DNA TGCGCCAGCAGCTTGGGGACCGGGATTAACTATGGCTACACCTTC.

The chain couples TRBV3-1 (or the pseudogene TRBV3-2) to TRBJ1-1; tentatively, D is TRBD1 (5 bases). Looked up from germline, CDR1 is LGHDT and CDR2 is YNNKEL (reference sequence). V shed 3 bases and J shed 6 bases, with 17 bases lying between them. The CDR3 covers 15 residues. The chain's CDR3 is CASSQFFSGTSEAFF. In nucleotides, the CDR3 is TGTGCCAGCAGCCAGTTTTTCTCCGGGACTTCTGAAGCTTTCTTT.

The sample holds a few counts of this clone. The rearrangement joins TRBV3-1 (or the pseudogene TRBV3-2) to TRBJ1-2, with D perhaps matching TRBD1 (6 bases). This CDR3 has 13 residues. In germline, CDR1 is LGHDT, CDR2 YNNKEL (reference sequence). Deletions cut 0 bases from V and 6 bases from J, with 8 bases between. Here the CDR3 DNA reads TGTGCCAGCAGCCAAGACAGGGGTGATGGCTACACCTTC. Amino acids: CASSQDRGDGYTF.

This chain uses TRBV5-1 with TRBJ2-7; TRBD1 matches at 9 bases. Trimming took 0 bases from V and 2 from J; bases not matched to a gene: 0. The germline V gene encodes CDR1 SGHRS and CDR2 YFSETQ. The CDR3 covers 14 residues. Written as DNA, the CDR3 is TGCGCCAGCAGCTTGGGACAGGGGGCCTACGAGCAGTACTTC. The encoded protein is CASSLGQGAYEQYF.

The chain combines TRBV18 with TRBJ1-1; the D is unclear. Per germline, CDR1 KGHSH and CDR2 LQKENI. The V end lost 5 bases, the J end lost 1 base, and 8 bases lay between the germline ends. The CDR3 has 13 residues. The CDR3 region has the DNA TGTGCCAGCTCAATGGAGCAGAACACTGAAGCTTTCTTT. This translates into CASSMEQNTEAFF.